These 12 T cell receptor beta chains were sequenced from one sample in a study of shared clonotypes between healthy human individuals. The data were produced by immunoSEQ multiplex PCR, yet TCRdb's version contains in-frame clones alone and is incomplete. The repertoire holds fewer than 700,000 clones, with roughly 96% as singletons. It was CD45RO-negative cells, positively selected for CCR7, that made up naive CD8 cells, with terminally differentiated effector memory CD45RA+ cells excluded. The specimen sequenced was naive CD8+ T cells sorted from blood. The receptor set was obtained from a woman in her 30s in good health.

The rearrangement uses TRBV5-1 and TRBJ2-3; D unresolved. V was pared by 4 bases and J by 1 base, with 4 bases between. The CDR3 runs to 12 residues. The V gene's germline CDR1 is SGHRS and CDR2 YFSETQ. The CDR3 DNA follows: TGCGCCAGCAGCCCTCGCACAGATACGCAGTATTTT. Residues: CASSPRTDTQYF.

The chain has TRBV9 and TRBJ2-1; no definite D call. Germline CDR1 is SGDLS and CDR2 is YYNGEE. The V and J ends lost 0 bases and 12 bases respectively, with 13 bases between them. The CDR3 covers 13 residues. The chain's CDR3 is CASSVEELGGQFF. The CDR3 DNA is TGTGCCAGCAGCGTAGAAGAGCTTGGCGGGCAGTTCTTC.

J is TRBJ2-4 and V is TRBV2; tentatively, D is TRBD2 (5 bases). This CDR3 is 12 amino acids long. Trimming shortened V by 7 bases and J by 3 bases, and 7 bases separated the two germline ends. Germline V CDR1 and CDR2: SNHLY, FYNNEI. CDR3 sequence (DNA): TGTGCCAGCAATGCGGGCAAAAACATTCAGTACTTC. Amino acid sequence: CASNAGKNIQYF. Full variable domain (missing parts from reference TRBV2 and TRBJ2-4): EPEVTQTPSHQVTQMGQEVILRCVPISNHLYFYWYRQILGQKVEFLVSFYNNEISEKSEIFDDQFSVERPDGSNFTLKIRSTKLEDSAMYFCASNAGKNIQYFGAGTRLSVL.

The CDR3 sequence is CASSPETGNYGYTF. The CDR3 DNA follows: TGTGCCAGCAGCCCCGAGACAGGGAACTATGGCTACACCTTC. This chain connects TRBV7-6 to TRBJ1-2; TRBD1 matches at 7 bases. Germline trimming cut 5 bases from V and 2 bases from J; bases unmatched to any gene: 5. CDR1 SGHVS and CDR2 FNYEAQ come from the germline V gene. The CDR3 extends over 14 amino acids.

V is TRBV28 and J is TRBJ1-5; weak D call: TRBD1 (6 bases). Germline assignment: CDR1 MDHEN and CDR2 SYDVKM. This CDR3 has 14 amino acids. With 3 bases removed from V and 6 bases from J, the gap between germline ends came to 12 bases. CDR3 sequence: CASSLAQGIQPQHF. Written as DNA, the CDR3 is TGTGCCAGCAGTTTGGCACAGGGTATTCAGCCCCAGCATTTT.

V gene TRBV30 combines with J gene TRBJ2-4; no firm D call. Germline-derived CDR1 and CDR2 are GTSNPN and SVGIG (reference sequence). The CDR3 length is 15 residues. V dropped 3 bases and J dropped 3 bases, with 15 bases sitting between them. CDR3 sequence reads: CAWRARVGHKNIQYF. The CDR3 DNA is TGTGCCTGGAGGGCTAGGGTTGGGCACAAAAACATTCAGTACTTC.

CDR3 sequence reads: CASSGGGPNQPQHF. CDR3 DNA sequence: TGTGCCAGCAGCGGCGGGGGACCTAATCAGCCCCAGCATTTT. J is TRBJ1-5 and V is TRBV9; perhaps TRBD1 as D (5 bases). The CDR3 runs to 14 residues. Germline V gene sequence: CDR1 SGDLS, CDR2 YYNGEE. Trimming stripped 3 bases from V and 4 bases from J, with 11 bases between.

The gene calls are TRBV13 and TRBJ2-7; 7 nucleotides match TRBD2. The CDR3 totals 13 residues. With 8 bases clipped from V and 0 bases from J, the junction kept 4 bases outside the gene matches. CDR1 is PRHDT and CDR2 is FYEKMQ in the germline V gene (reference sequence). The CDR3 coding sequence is TGTGCCAGCCGGGGGGTTTACTCCTACGAGCAGTACTTC. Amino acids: CASRGVYSYEQYF.

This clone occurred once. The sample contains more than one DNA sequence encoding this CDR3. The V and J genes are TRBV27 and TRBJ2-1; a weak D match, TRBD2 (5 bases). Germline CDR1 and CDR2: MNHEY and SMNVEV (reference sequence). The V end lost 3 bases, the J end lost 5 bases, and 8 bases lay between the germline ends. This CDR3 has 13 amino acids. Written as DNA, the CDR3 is TGTGCCAGCAGTTTCAGCGGTAACAATGAGCAGTTCTTC. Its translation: CASSFSGNNEQFF.

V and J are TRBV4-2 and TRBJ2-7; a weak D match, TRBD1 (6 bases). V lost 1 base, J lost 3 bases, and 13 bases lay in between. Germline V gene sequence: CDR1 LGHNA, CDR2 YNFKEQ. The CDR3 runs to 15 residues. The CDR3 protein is CASSQVWDKGYEQYF. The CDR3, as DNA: TGTGCCAGCAGCCAAGTATGGGACAAGGGCTACGAGCAGTACTTC.

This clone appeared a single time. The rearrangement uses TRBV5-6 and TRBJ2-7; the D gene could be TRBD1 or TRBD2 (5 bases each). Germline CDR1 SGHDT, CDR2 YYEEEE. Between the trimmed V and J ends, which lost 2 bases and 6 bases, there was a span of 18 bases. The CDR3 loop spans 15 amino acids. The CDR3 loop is CASSFGAGRGIEQYF. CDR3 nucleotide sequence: TGTGCCAGCAGCTTTGGGGCAGGCCGAGGGATCGAGCAGTACTTC.

CDR3 amino acids: CATGVAGVVNEQFF. The DNA for the CDR3 is TGTGCCACCGGGGTAGCGGGAGTCGTCAATGAGCAGTTCTTC. The chain carries TRBV27 and TRBJ2-1; 9 bases map to TRBD2. The ends lost 10 bases at V and 6 bases at J; junction bases unmatched: 10. This CDR3 contains 14 residues. Germline V gene sequence: CDR1 MNHEY, CDR2 SMNVEV (reference sequence).